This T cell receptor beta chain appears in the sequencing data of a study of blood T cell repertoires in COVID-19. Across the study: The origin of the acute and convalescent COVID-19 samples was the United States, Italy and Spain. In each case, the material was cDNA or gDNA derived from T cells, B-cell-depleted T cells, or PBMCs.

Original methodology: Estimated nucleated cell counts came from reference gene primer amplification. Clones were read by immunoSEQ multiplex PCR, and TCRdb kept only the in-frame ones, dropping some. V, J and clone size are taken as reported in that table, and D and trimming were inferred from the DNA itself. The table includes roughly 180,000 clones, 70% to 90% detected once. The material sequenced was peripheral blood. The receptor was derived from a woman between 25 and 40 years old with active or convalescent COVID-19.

The CDR3 DNA reads TGTGCCACCAGCGCCCGCCTGGGGGGCTCTGGAAACACCATATATTTT. This codes for CATSARLGGSGNTIYF. The J gene is TRBJ1-3, the V gene TRBV15; the D gene is possibly TRBD1 (5 bases). CDR1 LNHNV and CDR2 YYDKDF come from the germline V gene (reference sequence). The CDR3 totals 16 residues. Trimming cost V 5 bases and J 0 bases, with 14 bases left between them.